The present TCR beta chain was sequenced within a study of cytomegalovirus exposure and HLA in healthy donors. Unmatched junction bases numbered 8, after V lost 6 bases and J lost 0 bases. CDR3 length: 15 amino acids. From germline, CDR1 is MDHEN and CDR2 SYDVKM. Produced via immunoSEQ multiplex PCR; TCRdb's table is partial and in-frame only. The sample yields fewer than 70,000 clones, roughly 94% seen once. The chain employs TRBV28 and TRBJ2-7; 7 bases match TRBD1. Sample: PBMCs. The sequence was collected from a woman aged 18-29 years in good health and CMV-seropositive. The CDR3 is CASRDRGGTSYEQYF. CDR3 DNA: TGTGCCAGCAGAGACCGAGGGGGCACCTCCTACGAGCAGTACTTC.